The 21 T cell receptor beta chains presented below share a single source sample, sequenced in a study of blood T cell repertoires in COVID-19. Here immunoSEQ multiplex PCR was the method, and the copy in TCRdb shows in-frame clones only, minus some. Altogether fewer than 150,000 clones are present, roughly 84% being singletons, with the ten largest covering about 3.4%. The sample consisted of peripheral blood. The source is a man in his forties with acute or convalescent COVID-19.

This clone was observed a few times. J is TRBJ1-5 and V is TRBV2; D is perhaps TRBD1 (5 bases). With 8 bases removed from V and 7 bases from J, the gap between germline ends came to 15 bases. CDR1 SNHLY and CDR2 FYNNEI come from the germline V gene. The CDR3 extends over 13 amino acids. The CDR3: CASQARDYQPQHF. The CDR3 coding sequence is TGTGCCAGCCAGGCCAGGGATTACCAGCCCCAGCATTTT.

The chain couples TRBV19 to TRBJ1-5, with D tentatively TRBD1 (5 bases). CDR3 length: 16 residues. With 1 base removed from V and 6 bases from J, the gap between germline ends came to 16 bases. Germline values: CDR1 LNHDA, CDR2 SQIVND (reference sequence). The DNA for the CDR3 is TGTGCCAGTAGTATAGCGGGGGGGACCCCCGGTCAGCCCCAGCATTTT. Protein product: CASSIAGGTPGQPQHF.

The chain combines TRBV18 with TRBJ2-6, with D tentatively TRBD2 (5 bases). This CDR3 spans 16 amino acids. Trimming left V 3 bases short and J 1 base short, with 10 bases between. Germline V CDR1 and CDR2: KGHSH, LQKENI. The CDR3 loop reads CASSPNRGSGANVLTF. The CDR3 nucleotides read TGTGCCAGCTCACCTAATCGGGGATCTGGGGCCAACGTCCTGACTTTC. The full variable domain, rest sourced from reference TRBV18 and TRBJ2-6, is NAGVMQNPRHLVRRRGQEARLRCSPMKGHSHVYWYRQLPEEGLKFMVYLQKENIIDESGMPKERFSAEFPKEGPSILRIQQVVRGDSAAYFCASSPNRGSGANVLTFGAGSRLTVL.

The rearrangement joins TRBV4-3 to TRBJ2-3; 9 nucleotides match TRBD2. This CDR3 is built from 17 residues. Germline V gene lookup returns CDR1 LGHNA and CDR2 YSLEER. The trim removed 2 bases at V and 1 base at J, leaving 7 bases unmatched. The CDR3 loop reads CASSQTAGTSRTDTQYF. The CDR3, as DNA: TGCGCCAGCAGCCAAACCGCCGGGACTAGCCGCACAGATACGCAGTATTTT.

V is TRBV7-3 and J is TRBJ2-2; D not resolved. The V gene's germline CDR1 is SGHTA and CDR2 FQGTGA. This CDR3 contains 13 residues. V lost 2 bases and J 5 bases, leaving 6 bases between the germline ends. Here the CDR3 DNA reads TGTGCCAGCAGCTTACAAGCTACCGGGGAGCTGTTTTTT. Translating it yields CASSLQATGELFF.

This rearrangement joins TRBV7-9 to TRBJ2-3; TRBD1 aligns across 10 bases. This CDR3 has 17 amino acids. V lost 4 bases to trimming and J lost 0 bases; unmatched junction nucleotides: 7. CDR1 is SEHNR and CDR2 is FQNEAQ in the germline V gene (reference sequence). The CDR3 sequence: CASSSSGTGDSTDTQYF. As DNA, the CDR3 is TGTGCCAGCAGCTCATCCGGGACAGGGGATAGCACAGATACGCAGTATTTT.

The chain is built from TRBV7-9 and TRBJ1-5; no clear D. This CDR3 has 14 residues. Trimming pared 4 bases from V and 2 bases from J, leaving 9 bases between. The germline V gene has CDR1 SEHNR and CDR2 FQNEAQ (reference sequence). CDR3 sequence reads: CASSSVQGNQPQHF. In DNA form, the CDR3 reads TGTGCCAGCAGCTCCGTGCAGGGCAATCAGCCCCAGCATTTT.

The chain is built from TRBV7-2 and TRBJ2-5; 9 bases are shared with TRBD1. J gave up 4 bases and V 4 bases, and 10 bases lay outside the gene matches. The CDR3 is 16 residues long. Germline V gives CDR1 SGHTA, CDR2 FQGNSA. CDR3 region: CASSSDGGTGRETQYF. In nucleotides, the CDR3 is TGTGCCAGCAGCTCGGATGGCGGGACAGGGCGAGAGACCCAGTACTTC.

The rearrangement links TRBV3-1 (or the pseudogene TRBV3-2) to TRBJ2-7, with D possibly TRBD2 on 5 matching bases. Germline lookup yields CDR1 LGHDT and CDR2 YNNKEL (reference sequence). The V end lost 0 bases, the J end lost 9 bases, and 18 bases lay between the germline ends. The CDR3 is 15 amino acids. The CDR3 nucleotides read TGTGCCAGCAGCCAAGATGGTAAGGGCTACCGGGGGCAGTACTTC. It codes for CASSQDGKGYRGQYF.

V gene TRBV4-1 combines with J gene TRBJ1-1; D is ambiguous. Trimming removed 0 bases at V and 5 bases at J, with 13 bases between. Germline lookup yields CDR1 MGHRA and CDR2 YSYEKL. The CDR3 totals 15 residues. CDR3 loop: CASSQDPGVGTEAFF. The CDR3 coding sequence is TGCGCCAGCAGCCAAGATCCGGGTGTTGGAACTGAAGCTTTCTTT.

The chain carries TRBV9 and TRBJ2-2; no clear D gene. The germline gives CDR1 SGDLS, CDR2 YYNGEE. V gave up 3 bases and J gave up 3 bases, with 6 bases separating them. This CDR3 is 13 amino acids long. The CDR3 nucleotides read TGTGCCAGCAGCGGCGCGTACACCGGGGAGCTGTTTTTT. Residues: CASSGAYTGELFF.

The J gene is TRBJ1-2, the V gene TRBV27; 10 nucleotides agree with TRBD1. The V and J ends lost 7 bases and 1 base, in that order; junction bases with no gene match: 15. The CDR3 is made up of 18 amino acids. Per the germline V gene, CDR1 is MNHEY and CDR2 is SMNVEV (reference sequence). In nucleotides, the CDR3 is TGTGCCAGCACCCGGCCGGGACAGGGGCCCTCTTTTAACTATGGCTACACCTTC. Translated, it gives CASTRPGQGPSFNYGYTF.

This clone was counted once. This chain uses TRBV19 with TRBJ2-2, with 7 bases lining up with TRBD1. The V gene end was trimmed by 6 bases and the J gene end by 2 bases; junction bases not matched to a gene: 6. There are 15 residues in the CDR3. The germline gives CDR1 LNHDA, CDR2 SQIVND (reference sequence). The CDR3 is CASRKDRLNTGELFF. The CDR3 bases are TGTGCCAGTAGAAAGGACAGGCTTAACACCGGGGAGCTGTTTTTT.

V gene TRBV3-1 (or the pseudogene TRBV3-2) combines with J gene TRBJ2-7, with 10 bases identical to TRBD1. Germline V CDR1 and CDR2: LGHDT, YNNKEL (reference sequence). The CDR3 spans 13 residues. The J segment lost 1 base and the V segment lost 8 bases, leaving 2 bases of the junction unmatched. CDR3 DNA sequence: TGTGCCAGCGGGACAGGGGAGTCCTACGAGCAGTACTTC. This translates into CASGTGESYEQYF.

The V call is TRBV9, the J call TRBJ1-1, with D possibly TRBD1 on 5 matching bases. The germline V and J ends were trimmed by 4 bases and 4 bases, with 14 bases remaining between them. The length of the CDR3 is 14 residues. Per the germline V gene, CDR1 is SGDLS and CDR2 is YYNGEE. CDR3 nucleotide sequence: TGTGCCAGCAGCCACGGGGGGACTCTCACTGAAGCTTTCTTT. Its translation is CASSHGGTLTEAFF.

V gene TRBV7-9 combines with J gene TRBJ2-7; D perhaps matches TRBD1 (6 bases). Germline-derived CDR1 and CDR2 are SEHNR and FQNEAQ (reference sequence). CDR3 length: 16 residues. V was clipped by 5 bases and J by 2 bases, with 19 bases between them. The CDR3 DNA is TGTGCCAGCAGCCATAGCGTGGCAGGGACAACCTACGAGCAGTACTTC. Translating it yields CASSHSVAGTTYEQYF.

V usage is TRBV2 and J usage is TRBJ2-5; 11 bases map to TRBD1. The CDR3 contains 16 residues. Trimming at V came to 4 bases and at J to 5 bases, leaving 9 bases not matched to a gene. From germline, CDR1 is SNHLY and CDR2 FYNNEI. The CDR3 DNA sequence: TGTGCCAGCAGTGGAGCGGACAGGGGGCTTGGTGAGACCCAGTACTTC. It codes for CASSGADRGLGETQYF.

The chain joins TRBV6-5 to TRBJ2-3, with D hard to call. The V end was cut by 5 bases, the J end by 3 bases, with 3 bases between. Per the germline V gene, CDR1 is MNHEY and CDR2 is SVGAGI. The CDR3 is made up of 11 amino acids. This CDR3 reads CASSQTDTQYF. CDR3 DNA: TGTGCCAGCAGTCAGACAGATACGCAGTATTTT.

The chain carries TRBV10-2 and TRBJ2-1; 8 nucleotides match TRBD2. Germline V gene data show CDR1 as WSHSY and CDR2 as SAAADI. The V gene end was trimmed by 6 bases and the J gene end by 6 bases; junction bases not matched to a gene: 4. The CDR3 consists of 13 residues. This CDR3 reads CASREGLANEQFF. CDR3 in DNA: TGCGCCAGCAGGGAAGGACTAGCCAATGAGCAGTTCTTC.

The chain has TRBV4-1 and TRBJ2-7, with TRBD1 matching 10 bases. The germline V gene has CDR1 MGHRA and CDR2 YSYEKL. The CDR3 is 15 amino acids. V lost 0 bases and J lost 8; bases outside the gene matches: 7. CDR3 loop: CASSQDKGQGLKQYF. DNA for the CDR3: TGCGCCAGCAGCCAAGATAAGGGACAGGGGTTGAAGCAGTACTTC.

The chain combines TRBV4-3 with TRBJ1-2; no firm D call. The CDR3 length is 16 residues. Germline CDR1 reads LGHNA; CDR2 reads YSLEER. The V gene lost 0 bases and the J gene lost 6 bases, with 17 bases spanning the gap. The CDR3, as DNA: TGCGCCAGCAGCCAAGAGAGGGCAGGATCTCAGAATGGCTACACCTTC. Translated: CASSQERAGSQNGYTF.